This T cell receptor beta chain was captured in a study of T cells in Graves' hyperthyroidism and ophthalmopathy. General study results and limits: Separation of ophthalmopathy from stable hyperthyroidism was achieved by a 13 V-J model. Most thyroid clonotypes that were expanded above 0.001 also turned up in blood. Model-based prediction identified ophthalmopathy a median about 7 months prior to its onset.

TCR beta CDR3 regions were amplified from RNA transcripts. HTBI primers were employed in a first-round RT-PCR of the TCR CDR3. TCRdb fed the multiplex PCR reads into MiXCR, producing one record per CDR3 protein. The sample includes roughly 500,000 distinct CDR3 sequences, roughly 25% of them seen just once. This clonotype was recorded at least ten times. The antigen remains unidentified. Not enrolled were patients with uncontrolled infection, other autoimmune disease, pregnancy or lactation. Input material: blood. This sequence originates from a woman younger than 45 with Graves' ophthalmopathy.

In DNA form, the CDR3 reads TGTGCCTTTCGGACGGCTAGGGGAGCTTTCTTT. Translation gives CAFRTARGAFF. The chain is built from TRBV30 and TRBJ1-1; TRBD1 might be the D (5 bases). V shed 7 bases and J shed 10 bases, with 16 bases lying between them. The germline gives CDR1 GTSNPN, CDR2 SVGIG (reference sequence). The CDR3 consists of 11 residues.